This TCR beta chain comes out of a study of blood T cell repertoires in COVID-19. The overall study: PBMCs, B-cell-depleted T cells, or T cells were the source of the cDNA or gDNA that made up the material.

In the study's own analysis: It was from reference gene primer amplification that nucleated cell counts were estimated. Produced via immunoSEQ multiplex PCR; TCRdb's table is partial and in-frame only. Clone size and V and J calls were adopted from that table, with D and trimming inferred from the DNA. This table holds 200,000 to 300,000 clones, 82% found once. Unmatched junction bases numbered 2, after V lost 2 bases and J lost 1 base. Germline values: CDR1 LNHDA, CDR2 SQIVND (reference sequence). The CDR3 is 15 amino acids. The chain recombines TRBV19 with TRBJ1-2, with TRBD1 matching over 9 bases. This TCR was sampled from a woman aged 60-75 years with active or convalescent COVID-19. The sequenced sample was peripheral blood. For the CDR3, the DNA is TGTGCCAGTAGTATAACGGGACAGGGTAACTATGGCTACACCTTC. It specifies CASSITGQGNYGYTF.